This TCR beta chain is from a study of shared clonotypes between healthy human individuals. Broader study findings: Blood was the sole source, and tissue repertoires probably differ.

In the original workflow: There were no quality scores in the junction-only immunoSEQ sequences, so filtering differed. The repertoire was sequenced with immunoSEQ multiplex PCR; TCRdb's copy has only in-frame clones and lacks some. For V, J and clone size, that table is used; D and trimming come from the DNA. Counted here are about 500,000 clones, more than 70% occurring once; the ten biggest clones make up around 13%. CDR3 length: 16 amino acids. With respect to this clone: Its specificity is unknown.

Everyone who donated was a Caucasian adult who lived in Nashville, Tennessee. The sample consisted of PBMCs. This rearrangement joins TRBV21-1 to TRBJ2-7. TRBV21-1 corresponds to a pseudogene. This clonotype originated in a woman aged 40 to 49 in good health. Some clones in this sample may be carry-over from other donors' samples. In DNA, the CDR3 is TGTGCCAGCAGCCCCCCGGGGCAGGGATATTACTACGAGCAGTACTTC. Amino acids: CASSPPGQGYYYEQYF.